This TCR beta chain was retrieved from a study of T cell repertoires in cytomegalovirus infection. Background on the study: Public TCR beta signatures provided an indication of both CMV infection and a matching HLA type.

Ten or more counts support this clonotype. TCRdb re-derived calls from the reads in MiXCR, one entry per CDR3 protein. Here the sample spans some 250,000 distinct CDR3 sequences, around 8.7% being singletons. The receptor was isolated from a human donor in good health (CMV status not recorded). Some clones in this sample may be carry-over from other donors' samples. The sample comprised PBMCs.

DNA for the CDR3: TGTGCCAGCAGCCCTCGATTGGGGGCAGACTATGGCTACACCTTC. Translation: CASSPRLGADYGYTF. The V gene is TRBV7-2, the J gene TRBJ1-2; D is possibly TRBD1 (6 bases). The CDR3 has 15 amino acids. Between the trimmed V and J ends, which lost 5 bases and 3 bases, there was a span of 16 bases. Germline CDR1 is SGHTA and CDR2 is FQGNSA.